Each of the 30 T cell receptor beta chains below was sequenced from the same sample in a study of blood T cell repertoires in COVID-19. Libraries were prepared by immunoSEQ multiplex PCR; TCRdb keeps only in-frame clonotypes and omits some of them. The sample lists about 310,000 clones, over 75% occurring once. Sequenced sample: peripheral blood. These receptors were collected from a man aged 50 or older with active or convalescent COVID-19.

This chain joins TRBV28 and TRBJ2-7; TRBD2 matches 7 bases. With 7 bases clipped from V and 3 bases from J, the junction kept 9 bases outside the gene matches. The CDR3 contains 14 residues. Germline CDR1 reads MDHEN; CDR2 reads SYDVKM. DNA for the CDR3: TGTGCCAGCAAAGGCAGGGAGGGTTACTACGAGCAGTACTTC. Translating gives CASKGREGYYEQYF.

The chain combines TRBV9 with TRBJ2-2, with TRBD1 matching 8 bases. Per germline, CDR1 SGDLS and CDR2 YYNGEE. The CDR3 has 18 amino acids. The trim removed 3 bases at V and 0 bases at J, leaving 10 bases unmatched. CDR3 DNA sequence: TGTGCCAGCAGCGCCTCCGGGACAGGCTTCGCGAACACCGGGGAGCTGTTTTTT. As protein: CASSASGTGFANTGELFF.

This rearrangement joins TRBV6-5 to TRBJ1-2; D ambiguous. Trimming stripped 7 bases from V and 1 base from J, with 16 bases between. The CDR3 spans 15 residues. Per germline, CDR1 MNHEY and CDR2 SVGAGI. The CDR3 spells CASIVERTFNYGYTF. In DNA, the CDR3 is TGTGCCAGCATCGTGGAGCGAACTTTTAACTATGGCTACACCTTC.

On this clone: An end of the junction differs from the germline gene, which may be a read error. The V call is TRBV11-2, the J call TRBJ2-1; D gene unclear. There are 15 residues in the CDR3. The germline CDR1 and CDR2 sequences are SGHAT and FQNNGV. CDR3 sequence reads: CASSPLKGSYSEQFF. CDR3 DNA: TGTGCCAGCAGCCCGCTTAAAGGCAGTTACAGTGAGCAGTTCTTC.

V is TRBV5-1 and J is TRBJ1-1, with 10 bases identical to TRBD1. The germline V gene encodes CDR1 SGHRS and CDR2 YFSETQ. V was pared by 4 bases and J by 3 bases, with 6 bases of the junction left unmatched. This CDR3 has 15 amino acids. CDR3 DNA: TGCGCCAGCAGCACGGGACAGGGGTACGACACTGAAGCTTTCTTT. Its protein is CASSTGQGYDTEAFF.

The chain is built from TRBV30 and TRBJ2-2, with TRBD2 as a possible D gene (5 bases). Germline lookup yields CDR1 GTSNPN and CDR2 SVGIG (reference sequence). V was shortened by 1 base and J by 4 bases, with 10 bases between the two germline ends. This CDR3 contains 14 residues. The CDR3 region is CAWSGFTSTGELFF. CDR3 bases: TGTGCCTGGAGTGGGTTTACTAGCACCGGGGAGCTGTTTTTT. The full variable domain, its missing parts supplied by reference TRBV30 and TRBJ2-2, is SQTIHQWPATLVQPVGSPLSLECTVEGTSNPNLYWYRQAAGRGLQLLFYSVGIGQISSEVPQNLSASRPQDRQFILSSKKLLLSDSGFYLCAWSGFTSTGELFFGEGSRLTVL.

This sequence joins TRBV10-1 and TRBJ1-1; TRBD1 matches 9 bases. The germline gives CDR1 WNHNN, CDR2 SYGVQD (reference sequence). Losses at the gene ends were 0 bases for V and 10 bases for J; bases not matched to a gene: 6. CDR3 length: 14 residues. DNA of the CDR3: TGCGCCAGCAGTGAGTCGACAGGGGGGATAGGAGCTTTCTTT. Translation: CASSESTGGIGAFF.

V usage is TRBV2 and J usage is TRBJ1-2, with 9 bases that match TRBD1. Per the germline V gene, CDR1 is SNHLY and CDR2 is FYNNEI. Losses at the gene ends were 2 bases for V and 6 bases for J; bases not matched to a gene: 10. CDR3 length: 16 residues. The CDR3, as DNA: TGTGCCAGCAGTGAAAGGTTCGCACAGGGGGCGGATGGCTACACCTTC. This gives the protein CASSERFAQGADGYTF.

J is TRBJ2-1 and V is TRBV10-3, with D possibly being TRBD1 (6 bases). Trimming left V 3 bases short and J 13 bases short, with 13 bases between. The CDR3 runs to 12 residues. Germline loops: CDR1 ENHRY, CDR2 SYGVKD. CDR3 nucleotide sequence: TGTGCCATCAGTGACCCACAGGGTCCCCAGTTCTTC. As protein: CAISDPQGPQFF.

This clone has more than one count but fewer than ten. Relative to the germline gene, one junction end is altered; a read error may explain this. The chain carries TRBV27 and TRBJ1-2, with D possibly matching TRBD1 (5 bases). Germline assignment: CDR1 MNHEY and CDR2 SMNVEV (reference sequence). The CDR3 extends over 12 amino acids. This CDR3 reads CASSLTPGGDAF. For the CDR3, the DNA is TGTGCCAGCAGTTTAACTCCAGGAGGGGATGCCTTC.

This chain uses TRBV12-3 or TRBV12-4 with TRBJ1-5; a possible D gene is TRBD1 (5 bases). V dropped 6 bases and J dropped 5 bases, with 8 bases sitting between them. The CDR3 is 12 residues long. CDR3 in amino acids: CASRSGDQPQHF. The CDR3 region has the DNA TGTGCCAGCAGGTCGGGGGATCAGCCCCAGCATTTT.

The rearrangement joins TRBV7-9 to TRBJ2-1, with D possibly TRBD2 on 5 matching bases. The germline gives CDR1 SEHNR, CDR2 FQNEAQ (reference sequence). The CDR3 sequence is 14 residues long. The V end was cut by 5 bases, the J end by 4 bases, with 12 bases between. Here the CDR3 DNA reads TGTGCCAGCAGCCCCAAGGGAGCTTACAATGAGCAGTTCTTC. Encoded protein: CASSPKGAYNEQFF.

The sample holds one count of this clone. The chain combines TRBV27 with TRBJ2-3; TRBD2 aligns across 8 bases. This CDR3 region has 15 residues. The junction had 11 bases not matched to a gene; V was cut back by 10 bases and J by 2 bases. CDR1 MNHEY and CDR2 SMNVEV come from the germline V gene (reference sequence). This chain's CDR3 is CATSRLAHYTDTQYF. For the CDR3, the DNA is TGTGCCACCTCTCGACTAGCGCACTACACAGATACGCAGTATTTT.

The genes are TRBV5-5 and TRBJ2-7, with a possible D match to TRBD1 (6 bases). This CDR3 comprises 14 residues. The germline V gene encodes CDR1 SGHKS and CDR2 YYEKEE (reference sequence). V shed 4 bases and J shed 3 bases, with 14 bases lying between them. In nucleotides, the CDR3 is TGTGCCAGCAGCCTTGACCGGGACAACTACGAGCAGTACTTC. Encoded protein: CASSLDRDNYEQYF.

The rearrangement uses TRBV28 and TRBJ1-2; TRBD1 matches 9 bases. The CDR3 has 14 residues. V dropped 6 bases and J dropped 2; count of bases not matched to a gene: 4. CDR1 MDHEN and CDR2 SYDVKM come from the germline V gene. CDR3 residues: CASSEGQGNYGYTF. The CDR3 DNA reads TGTGCCAGCAGCGAAGGACAGGGGAACTATGGCTACACCTTC.

The rearrangement joins TRBV6-1 to TRBJ2-1, with 14 positions matching TRBD2. Per the germline V gene, CDR1 is MNHNS and CDR2 is SASEGT. CDR3 size: 18 residues. V lost 3 bases and J lost 3; bases outside the gene matches: 7. CDR3 loop: CASSDRGLAGGYYNEQFF. CDR3 sequence (DNA): TGTGCCAGCAGTGATCGCGGACTAGCGGGAGGATACTACAATGAGCAGTTCTTC.

The rearrangement links TRBV5-1 to TRBJ2-5, with a possible D match to TRBD2 (5 bases). CDR1 and CDR2 from the germline V gene are SGHRS and YFSETQ. V lost 1 base to trimming and J lost 5 bases, with 9 bases between them. This CDR3 is 13 amino acids long. CDR3 region: CASSLNGGETQYF. CDR3 in DNA: TGCGCCAGCAGCTTGAATGGCGGGGAGACCCAGTACTTC.

The chain joins TRBV5-1 to TRBJ2-5; 8 bases match TRBD1. The CDR3 loop spans 15 amino acids. V gave up 1 base and J gave up 5 bases; unmatched junction bases: 7. The germline V gene encodes CDR1 SGHRS and CDR2 YFSETQ. Written as DNA, the CDR3 is TGCGCCAGCAGCTTGATGGGGACAGGCGGGGAGACCCAGTACTTC. It codes for CASSLMGTGGETQYF.

The chain recombines TRBV10-1 with TRBJ2-7; tentatively, D is TRBD1 (5 bases). V was shortened by 0 bases and J by 4 bases, with 10 bases between the two germline ends. CDR1 is WNHNN and CDR2 is SYGVQD in the germline V gene (reference sequence). This CDR3 region has 14 residues. CDR3 in amino acids: CASSESGRVYEQYF. CDR3 bases: TGCGCCAGCAGTGAGTCGGGCAGGGTGTACGAGCAGTACTTC.

V is TRBV27 and J is TRBJ1-6; 7 nucleotides agree with TRBD1. The ends lost 5 bases at V and 7 bases at J; junction bases unmatched: 11. The CDR3 has 16 residues. Germline CDR1 is MNHEY and CDR2 is SMNVEV (reference sequence). The CDR3: CASSPRPTGSNSPLHF. Here the CDR3 DNA reads TGTGCCAGCAGTCCACGACCGACAGGGTCGAATTCACCCCTCCACTTT.

The CDR3 DNA reads as TGCGCCAGCAGCCAAGCCCCGGACTTAAATCAGCCCCAGCATTTT. This codes for CASSQAPDLNQPQHF. The gene calls are TRBV4-3 and TRBJ1-5; no reliable D call. Germline CDR1 reads LGHNA; CDR2 reads YSLEER. The CDR3 is 15 residues long. Trimming stripped 1 base from V and 4 bases from J, with 11 bases between.

This chain connects TRBV5-8 to TRBJ1-1, with D unclear. The V end was cut by 0 bases, the J end by 5 bases, with 8 bases between. Looked up from germline, CDR1 is SGHTS and CDR2 is YDEGEE. CDR3 length equals 13 residues. For the CDR3, the DNA is TGTGCCAGCAGCTTGGGACACTCAACTGAAGCTTTCTTT. This gives the protein CASSLGHSTEAFF.

The chain carries TRBV11-2 and TRBJ2-1; TRBD1 agrees at 8 bases. There are 13 residues in the CDR3. CDR1 and CDR2 from the germline V gene are SGHAT and FQNNGV. The trim removed 1 base at V and 12 bases at J, leaving 5 bases unmatched. The CDR3 spells CASSLAGGQGQFF. CDR3 in DNA: TGTGCCAGCAGCTTAGCCGGCGGACAGGGGCAGTTCTTC.

The chain is built from TRBV2 and TRBJ1-4; D call uncertain. The length of the CDR3 is 13 residues. With 9 bases removed from V and 0 bases from J, the gap between germline ends came to 8 bases. Germline CDR1 and CDR2: SNHLY and FYNNEI. The DNA of the CDR3 is TGTGCCAGGGGAGCTGCAACTAATGAAAAACTGTTTTTT. Translating it yields CARGAATNEKLFF. Full variable domain (outside the CDR3, taken from reference TRBV2 and TRBJ1-4): EPEVTQTPSHQVTQMGQEVILRCVPISNHLYFYWYRQILGQKVEFLVSFYNNEISEKSEIFDDQFSVERPDGSNFTLKIRSTKLEDSAMYFCARGAATNEKLFFGSGTQLSVL.

V gene TRBV7-9 combines with J gene TRBJ1-3; unclear D gene. Germline V CDR1 and CDR2: SEHNR, FQNEAQ (reference sequence). CDR3 length: 14 residues. With 3 bases removed from V and 0 bases from J, the gap between germline ends came to 6 bases. CDR3 sequence: CASSLALSGNTIYF. The CDR3, as DNA: TGTGCCAGCAGCTTGGCCCTCTCTGGAAACACCATATATTTT.

V and J are TRBV30 and TRBJ2-1; 13 bases are a match to TRBD2. Germline V lookup: CDR1 GTSNPN, CDR2 SVGIG (reference sequence). This CDR3 spans 15 amino acids. J gave up 9 bases and V 2 bases, and 7 bases lay outside the gene matches. In DNA form, the CDR3 reads TGTGCCTGGAGTCGCGGGCGGACTAGCGGGAGTGAGCAGTTCTTC. This codes for CAWSRGRTSGSEQFF.

Notes on this clone: One junction end disagrees with the germline gene, perhaps due to a read error. The chain employs TRBV11-2 and TRBJ2-1; perhaps TRBD1 as D (6 bases). Germline V gene sequence: CDR1 SGHAT, CDR2 FQNNGV. The CDR3 contains 12 residues. The CDR3 sequence: CASSLGVGARIF. The CDR3 DNA sequence: TGTGCCAGCAGCTTAGGGGTGGGGGCAAGGATCTTC. The whole variable domain, filled in from reference TRBV11-2 and TRBJ2-1, reads EAGVAQSPRYKIIEKRQSVAFWCNPISGHATLYWYQQILGQGPKLLIQFQNNGVVDDSQLPKDRFSAERLKGVDSTLKIQPAKLEDSAVYLCASSLGVGARIFGPGTRLTVL.

This chain links TRBV10-3 with TRBJ1-2; TRBD1 aligns across 7 bases. The CDR3 extends over 14 amino acids. The V and J ends lost 2 bases and 8 bases, in that order; junction bases with no gene match: 8. CDR1 and CDR2 from the germline V gene are ENHRY and SYGVKD. Here the CDR3 DNA reads TGTGCCATCAGTGAGGGGCGACAGGGTAACGGCTACACCTTC. Its protein is CAISEGRQGNGYTF.

The chain joins TRBV5-1 to TRBJ2-3; D remains ambiguous. Germline V lookup: CDR1 SGHRS, CDR2 YFSETQ. V lost 7 bases and J 2 bases, leaving 5 bases between the germline ends. This CDR3 is 11 amino acids long. This chain's CDR3 is CASSVTDTQYF. CDR3 DNA sequence: TGCGCCAGCTCCGTCACAGATACGCAGTATTTT.

This chain uses TRBV18 with TRBJ2-2; 14 bases line up with TRBD2. V gave up 0 bases and J gave up 5 bases; unmatched junction bases: 2. Looked up from germline, CDR1 is KGHSH and CDR2 is LQKENI. The CDR3 runs 17 residues. CDR3 region: CASSPPGLAGVTGELFF. CDR3 DNA: TGTGCCAGCTCACCACCGGGACTAGCGGGAGTTACCGGGGAGCTGTTTTTT.